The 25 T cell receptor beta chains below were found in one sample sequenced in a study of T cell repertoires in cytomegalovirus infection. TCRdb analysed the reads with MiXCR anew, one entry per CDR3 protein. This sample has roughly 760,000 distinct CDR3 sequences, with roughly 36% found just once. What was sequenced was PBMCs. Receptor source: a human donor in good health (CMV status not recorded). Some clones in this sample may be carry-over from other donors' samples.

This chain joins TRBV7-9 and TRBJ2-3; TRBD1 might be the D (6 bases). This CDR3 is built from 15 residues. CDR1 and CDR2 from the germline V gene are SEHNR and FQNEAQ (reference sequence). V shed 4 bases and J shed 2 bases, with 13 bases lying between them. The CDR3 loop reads CASSSPDSYTDTQYF. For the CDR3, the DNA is TGTGCCAGCAGCTCCCCGGACAGTTACACAGATACGCAGTATTTT.

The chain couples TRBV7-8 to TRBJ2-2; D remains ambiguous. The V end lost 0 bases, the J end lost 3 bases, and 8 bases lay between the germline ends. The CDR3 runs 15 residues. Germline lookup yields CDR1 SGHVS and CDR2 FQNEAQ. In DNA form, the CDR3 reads TGTGCCAGCAGCTTAGCTGCCCTTCACACCGGGGAGCTGTTTTTT. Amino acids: CASSLAALHTGELFF.

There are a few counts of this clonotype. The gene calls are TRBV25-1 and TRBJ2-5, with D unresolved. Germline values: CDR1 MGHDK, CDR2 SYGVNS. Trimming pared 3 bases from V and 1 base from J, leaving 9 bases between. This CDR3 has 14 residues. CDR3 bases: TGTGCCAGCAGTGATGTCGGGCTCCAAGAGACCCAGTACTTC. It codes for CASSDVGLQETQYF.

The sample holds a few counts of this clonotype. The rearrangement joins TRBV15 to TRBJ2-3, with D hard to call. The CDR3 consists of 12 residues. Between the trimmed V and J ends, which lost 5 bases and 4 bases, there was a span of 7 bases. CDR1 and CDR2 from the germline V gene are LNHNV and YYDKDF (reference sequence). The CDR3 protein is CATSSMSDTQYF. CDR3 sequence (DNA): TGTGCCACCAGCTCGATGTCAGATACGCAGTATTTT.

The CDR3 here is CASSEAMGADGYTF. The CDR3 bases are TGTGCCAGCAGTGAAGCGATGGGGGCAGATGGCTACACCTTC. The V gene is TRBV6-1, the J gene TRBJ1-2; possibly TRBD1 for D (6 bases). This CDR3 has 14 residues. V lost 0 bases and J 6 bases, leaving 11 bases between the germline ends. Looked up from germline, CDR1 is MNHNS and CDR2 is SASEGT.

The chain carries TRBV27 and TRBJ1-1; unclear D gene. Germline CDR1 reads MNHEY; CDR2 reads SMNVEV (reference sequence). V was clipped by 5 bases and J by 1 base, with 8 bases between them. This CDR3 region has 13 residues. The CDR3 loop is CASSRKSNTEAFF. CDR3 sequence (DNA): TGTGCCAGCAGTAGAAAGTCGAACACTGAAGCTTTCTTT.

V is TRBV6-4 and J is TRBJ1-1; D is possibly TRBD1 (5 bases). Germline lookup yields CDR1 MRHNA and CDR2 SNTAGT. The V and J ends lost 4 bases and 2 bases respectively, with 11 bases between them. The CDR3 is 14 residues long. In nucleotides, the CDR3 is TGTGCCAGCAGTGCCTCGACAGACAACACTGAAGCTTTCTTT. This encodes CASSASTDNTEAFF.

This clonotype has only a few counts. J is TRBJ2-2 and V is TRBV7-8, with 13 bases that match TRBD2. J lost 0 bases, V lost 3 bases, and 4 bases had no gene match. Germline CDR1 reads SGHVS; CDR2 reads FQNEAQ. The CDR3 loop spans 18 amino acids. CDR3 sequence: CASSFTGTSGANTGELFF. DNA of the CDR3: TGTGCCAGCAGCTTCACCGGGACTAGCGGGGCGAACACCGGGGAGCTGTTTTTT.

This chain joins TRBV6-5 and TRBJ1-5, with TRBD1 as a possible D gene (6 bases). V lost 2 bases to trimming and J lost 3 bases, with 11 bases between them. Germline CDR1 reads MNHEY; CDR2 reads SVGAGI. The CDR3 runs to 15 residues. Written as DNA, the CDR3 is TGTGCCAGCAGTTACCTACAGGGAGACAATCAGCCCCAGCATTTT. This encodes CASSYLQGDNQPQHF.

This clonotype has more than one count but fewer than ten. CDR3 DNA sequence: TGTGCCAGCAGTTTACAGACAGGGTACACTGAAGCTTTCTTT. Protein sequence: CASSLQTGYTEAFF. This chain uses TRBV12-3 or TRBV12-4 with TRBJ1-1; TRBD1 aligns across 7 bases. The CDR3 runs to 14 residues. Losses at the gene ends were 2 bases for V and 3 bases for J; bases not matched to a gene: 3.

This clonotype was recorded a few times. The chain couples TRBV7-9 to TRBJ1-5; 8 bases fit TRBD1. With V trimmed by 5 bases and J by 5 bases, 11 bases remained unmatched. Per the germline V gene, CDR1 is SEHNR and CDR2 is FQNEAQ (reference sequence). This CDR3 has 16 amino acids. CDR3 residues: CASSPRDRLSYQPQHF. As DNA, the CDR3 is TGTGCCAGCAGCCCAAGGGACAGGCTAAGCTATCAGCCCCAGCATTTT.

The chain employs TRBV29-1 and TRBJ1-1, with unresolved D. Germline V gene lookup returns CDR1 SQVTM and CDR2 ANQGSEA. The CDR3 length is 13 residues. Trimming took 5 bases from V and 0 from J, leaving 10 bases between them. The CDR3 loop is CSVTAGMNTEAFF. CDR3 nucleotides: TGCAGCGTTACAGCGGGCATGAACACTGAAGCTTTCTTT.

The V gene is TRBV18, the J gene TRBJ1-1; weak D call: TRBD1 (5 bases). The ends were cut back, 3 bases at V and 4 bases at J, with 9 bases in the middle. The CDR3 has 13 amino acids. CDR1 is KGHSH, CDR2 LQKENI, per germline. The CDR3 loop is CASSPAGVTEAFF. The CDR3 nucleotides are TGTGCCAGCTCACCTGCGGGGGTCACTGAAGCTTTCTTT.

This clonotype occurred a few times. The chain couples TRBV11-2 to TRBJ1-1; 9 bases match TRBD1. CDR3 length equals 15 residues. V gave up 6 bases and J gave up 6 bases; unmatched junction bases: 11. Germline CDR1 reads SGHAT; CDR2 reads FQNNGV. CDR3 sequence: CASRTQGAGQAEAFF. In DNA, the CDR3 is TGTGCCAGCAGGACACAGGGGGCGGGCCAGGCTGAAGCTTTCTTT.

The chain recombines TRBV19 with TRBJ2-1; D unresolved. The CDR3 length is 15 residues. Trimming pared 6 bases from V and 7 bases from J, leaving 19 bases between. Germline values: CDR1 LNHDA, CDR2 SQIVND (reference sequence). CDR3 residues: CASRPWVAQANEQFF. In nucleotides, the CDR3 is TGTGCCAGTAGGCCATGGGTAGCCCAGGCGAATGAGCAGTTCTTC.

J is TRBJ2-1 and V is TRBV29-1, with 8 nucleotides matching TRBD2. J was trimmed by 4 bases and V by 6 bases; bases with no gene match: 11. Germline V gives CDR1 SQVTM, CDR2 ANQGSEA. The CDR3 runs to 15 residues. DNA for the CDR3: TGCAGCGTCCCCCGGGGGGGACAACTATACAATGAGCAGTTCTTC. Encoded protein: CSVPRGGQLYNEQFF.

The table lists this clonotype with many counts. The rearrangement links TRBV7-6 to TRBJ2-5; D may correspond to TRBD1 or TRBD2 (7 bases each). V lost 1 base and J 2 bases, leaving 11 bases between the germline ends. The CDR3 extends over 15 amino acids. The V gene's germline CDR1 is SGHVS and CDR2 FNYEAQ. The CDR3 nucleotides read TGTGCCAGCAGCTTAGACAGGGGACTACAAGAGACCCAGTACTTC. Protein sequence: CASSLDRGLQETQYF.

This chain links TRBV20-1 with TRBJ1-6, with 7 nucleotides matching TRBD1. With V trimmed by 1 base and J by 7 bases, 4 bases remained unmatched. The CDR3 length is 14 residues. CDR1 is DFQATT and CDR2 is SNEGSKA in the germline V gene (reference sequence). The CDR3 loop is CSARAGQSNSPLHF. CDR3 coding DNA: TGCAGTGCTAGAGCGGGACAGTCGAATTCACCCCTCCACTTT.

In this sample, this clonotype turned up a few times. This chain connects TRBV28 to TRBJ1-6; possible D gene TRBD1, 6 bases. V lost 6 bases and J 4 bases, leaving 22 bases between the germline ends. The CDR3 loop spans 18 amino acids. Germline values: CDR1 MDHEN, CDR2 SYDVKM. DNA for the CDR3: TGTGCCAGCAGCAACCGGGACAAGATATACCTATATAATTCACCCCTCCACTTT. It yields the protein CASSNRDKIYLYNSPLHF.

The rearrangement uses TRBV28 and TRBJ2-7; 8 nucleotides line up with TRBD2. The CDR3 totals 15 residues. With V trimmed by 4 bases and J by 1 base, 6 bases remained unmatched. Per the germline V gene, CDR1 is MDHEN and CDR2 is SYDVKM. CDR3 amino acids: CASSSAGVGSYEQYF. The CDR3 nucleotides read TGTGCCAGCAGTTCAGCGGGGGTAGGTTCCTACGAGCAGTACTTC.

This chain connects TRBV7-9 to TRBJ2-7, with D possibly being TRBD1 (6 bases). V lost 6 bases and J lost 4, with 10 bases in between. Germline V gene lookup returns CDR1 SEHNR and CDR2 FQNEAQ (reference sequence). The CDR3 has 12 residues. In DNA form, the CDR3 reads TGTGCCAGCAGGCACCAGGGGTACGAGCAGTACTTC. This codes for CASRHQGYEQYF.

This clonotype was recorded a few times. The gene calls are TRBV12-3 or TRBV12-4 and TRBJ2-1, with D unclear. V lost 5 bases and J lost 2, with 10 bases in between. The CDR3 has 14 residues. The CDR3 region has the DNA TGTGCCAGCAGTGGGCAGTCTCCCTACAATGAGCAGTTCTTC. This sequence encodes CASSGQSPYNEQFF.

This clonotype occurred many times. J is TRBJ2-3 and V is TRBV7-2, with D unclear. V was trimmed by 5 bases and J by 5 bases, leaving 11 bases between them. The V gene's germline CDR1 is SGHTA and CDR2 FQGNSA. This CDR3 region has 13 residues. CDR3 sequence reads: CASSHPGIDTQYF. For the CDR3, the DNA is TGTGCCAGCAGCCACCCGGGCATAGATACGCAGTATTTT. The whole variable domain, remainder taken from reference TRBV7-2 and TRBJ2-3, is GAGVSQSPSNKVTEKGKDVELRCDPISGHTALYWYRQSLGQGLEFLIYFQGNSAPDKSGLPSDRFSAERTGGSVSTLTIQRTQQEDSAVYLCASSHPGIDTQYFGPGTRLTVL.

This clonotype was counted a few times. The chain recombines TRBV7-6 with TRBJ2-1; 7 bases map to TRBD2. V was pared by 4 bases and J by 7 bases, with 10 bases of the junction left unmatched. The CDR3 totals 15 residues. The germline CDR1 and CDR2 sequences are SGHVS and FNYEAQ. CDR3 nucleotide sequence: TGTGCCAGCAGCTCGATAGCGGGTTGGAGGAATGAGCAGTTCTTC. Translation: CASSSIAGWRNEQFF.

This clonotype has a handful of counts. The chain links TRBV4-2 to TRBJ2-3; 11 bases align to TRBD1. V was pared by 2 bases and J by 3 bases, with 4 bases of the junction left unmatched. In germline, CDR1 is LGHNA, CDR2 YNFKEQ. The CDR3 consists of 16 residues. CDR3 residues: CASSQTGTGGTDTQYF. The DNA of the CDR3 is TGTGCCAGCAGCCAAACCGGGACAGGGGGAACAGATACGCAGTATTTT.